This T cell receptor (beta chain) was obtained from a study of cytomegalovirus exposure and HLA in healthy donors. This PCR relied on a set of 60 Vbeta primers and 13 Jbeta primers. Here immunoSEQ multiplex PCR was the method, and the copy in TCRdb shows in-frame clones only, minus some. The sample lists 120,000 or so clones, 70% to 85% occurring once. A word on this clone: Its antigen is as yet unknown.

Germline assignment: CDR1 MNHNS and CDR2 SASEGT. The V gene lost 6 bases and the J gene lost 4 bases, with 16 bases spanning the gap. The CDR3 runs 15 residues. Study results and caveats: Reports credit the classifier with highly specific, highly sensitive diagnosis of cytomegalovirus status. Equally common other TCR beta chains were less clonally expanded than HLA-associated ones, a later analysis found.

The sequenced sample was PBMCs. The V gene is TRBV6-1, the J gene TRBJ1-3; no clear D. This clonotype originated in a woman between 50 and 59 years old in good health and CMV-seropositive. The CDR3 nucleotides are TGTGCCAGCAGACAGATTAACAGAATCGGAAACACCATATATTTT. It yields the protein CASRQINRIGNTIYF.